The clone carrying this TCR beta chain showed up just a few times. The CDR3 runs 12 residues. V was clipped by 5 bases and J by 5 bases; unmatched bases: 2. CDR1 and CDR2 from the germline V gene are DFQATT and SNEGSKA (reference sequence). This sample is part of a study of T cells after yellow fever vaccination. TCRdb fed the 5' RACE reads into MiXCR, producing one record per CDR3 protein. Here the sample spans some 600,000 distinct CDR3 sequences, roughly a sixth being singletons. Sequences were derived from PBMCs, sampled 5 days after the first yellow fever vaccination. This receptor was identified in a man between 18 and 29 years old who received the YFV17D yellow fever vaccine. The rearrangement uses TRBV20-1 and TRBJ2-3; 9 bases map to TRBD2. The CDR3 reads CSAAGGIDTQYF. In nucleotides, the CDR3 is TGCAGTGCTGCGGGGGGGATAGATACGCAGTATTTT.